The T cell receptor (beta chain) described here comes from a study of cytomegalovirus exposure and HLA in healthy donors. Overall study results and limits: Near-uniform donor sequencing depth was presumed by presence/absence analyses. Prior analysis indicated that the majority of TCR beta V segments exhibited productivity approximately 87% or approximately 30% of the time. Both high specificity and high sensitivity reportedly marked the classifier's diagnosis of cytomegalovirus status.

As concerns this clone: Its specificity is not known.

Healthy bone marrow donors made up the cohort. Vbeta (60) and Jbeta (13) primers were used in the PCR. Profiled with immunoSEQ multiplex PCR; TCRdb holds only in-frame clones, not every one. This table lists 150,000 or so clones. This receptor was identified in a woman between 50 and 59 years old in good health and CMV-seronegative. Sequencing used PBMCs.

CDR3 nucleotide sequence: TGTGCCAGCAGCTTAGGGCAGGGGCCCGTCGATGGCTACACCTTC. Translation: CASSLGQGPVDGYTF. The V and J genes are TRBV7-2 and TRBJ1-2, with D maybe TRBD1 (6 bases). The V end was cut by 1 base, the J end by 6 bases, with 15 bases between. Germline V gene lookup returns CDR1 SGHTA and CDR2 FQGNSA. This CDR3 has 15 amino acids. Drawing the rest from reference TRBV7-2 and TRBJ1-2, the complete variable domain is GAGVSQSPSNKVTEKGKDVELRCDPISGHTALYWYRQSLGQGLEFLIYFQGNSAPDKSGLPSDRFSAERTGGSVSTLTIQRTQQEDSAVYLCASSLGQGPVDGYTFGSGTRLTVV.